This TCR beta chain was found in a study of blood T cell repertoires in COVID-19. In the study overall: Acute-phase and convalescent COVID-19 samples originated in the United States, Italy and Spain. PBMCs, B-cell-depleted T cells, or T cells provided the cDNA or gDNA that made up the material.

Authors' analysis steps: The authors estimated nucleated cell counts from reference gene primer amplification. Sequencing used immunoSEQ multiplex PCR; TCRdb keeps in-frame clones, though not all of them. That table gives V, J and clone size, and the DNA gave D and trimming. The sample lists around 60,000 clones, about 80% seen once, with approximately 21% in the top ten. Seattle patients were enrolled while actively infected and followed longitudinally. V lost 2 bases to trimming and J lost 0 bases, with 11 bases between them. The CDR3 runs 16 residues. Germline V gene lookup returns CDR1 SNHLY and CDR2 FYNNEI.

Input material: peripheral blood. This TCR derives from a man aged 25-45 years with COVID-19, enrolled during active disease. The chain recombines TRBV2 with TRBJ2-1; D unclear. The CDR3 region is CASSEWAFSSYNEQFF. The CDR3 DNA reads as TGTGCCAGCAGTGAATGGGCCTTTAGCTCCTACAATGAGCAGTTCTTC.